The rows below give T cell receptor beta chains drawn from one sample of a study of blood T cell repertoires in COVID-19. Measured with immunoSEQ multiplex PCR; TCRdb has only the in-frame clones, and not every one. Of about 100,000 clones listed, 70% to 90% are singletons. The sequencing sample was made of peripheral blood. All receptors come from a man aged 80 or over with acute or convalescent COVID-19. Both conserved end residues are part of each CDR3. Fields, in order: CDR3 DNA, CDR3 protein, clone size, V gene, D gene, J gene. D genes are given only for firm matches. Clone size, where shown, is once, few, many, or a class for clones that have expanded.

cdr3_nt: TGTGCCAGCAGTTTGACAGTCTATCAGCCCCAGCATTTT
cdr3_aa: CASSLTVYQPQHF
clone_size: -
v_call: TRBV28
d_call: -
j_call: TRBJ1-5

cdr3_nt: TGCGCCAGCGCCTGCAGGGGGCTCAGCACAGATACGCAGTATTTT
cdr3_aa: CASACRGLSTDTQYF
clone_size: -
v_call: TRBV23-1
d_call: TRBD1
j_call: TRBJ2-3

cdr3_nt: TGTGCCAGTAGTGATCCGGGACAGGGGGGCACCGGGGAGCTGTTTTTT
cdr3_aa: CASSDPGQGGTGELFF
clone_size: -
v_call: TRBV19
d_call: TRBD1
j_call: TRBJ2-2

cdr3_nt: TGTGCCAGCAGCCCTAACAGGGGCACAGATACGCAGTATTTT
cdr3_aa: CASSPNRGTDTQYF
clone_size: -
v_call: TRBV11-3
d_call: -
j_call: TRBJ2-3

cdr3_nt: TGCGCCAGCAGCCAAGCCAACGGTGAGACCCAGTACTTC
cdr3_aa: CASSQANGETQYF
clone_size: -
v_call: TRBV4-3
d_call: -
j_call: TRBJ2-5

cdr3_nt: TGTGCCACCAGCAGAGGCCGGGGACAGGCTTTTCCCTTCTTC
cdr3_aa: CATSRGRGQAFPFF
clone_size: -
v_call: TRBV15
d_call: TRBD1
j_call: TRBJ2-7

cdr3_nt: TGTGCCATCAGTACGACACCGGGACAGGGTTTTGTCTCCTATAATTCACCCCTCCACTTT
cdr3_aa: CAISTTPGQGFVSYNSPLHF
clone_size: few
v_call: TRBV10-3
d_call: TRBD1
j_call: TRBJ1-6

cdr3_nt: TGTGCCTGGAGTACTGGACAGGGGCCCTACGAGCAGTACTTC
cdr3_aa: CAWSTGQGPYEQYF
clone_size: -
v_call: TRBV30
d_call: TRBD1
j_call: TRBJ2-7

cdr3_nt: TGTGCCAGCAGTTTGGTGAGGGGGCCATCGACGGACGGCTACACCTTC
cdr3_aa: CASSLVRGPSTDGYTF
clone_size: -
v_call: TRBV28
d_call: TRBD1
j_call: TRBJ1-2

cdr3_nt: TGTGCCAGTAGAGCCAGGACAGGGGGGGTCTACGAGCAGTACTTC
cdr3_aa: CASRARTGGVYEQYF
clone_size: -
v_call: TRBV19
d_call: TRBD1
j_call: TRBJ2-7

cdr3_nt: TGTGCCAGCAGCGTAGCAGGAACGGGAAACACCATATATTTT
cdr3_aa: CASSVAGTGNTIYF
clone_size: -
v_call: TRBV9
d_call: -
j_call: TRBJ1-3

cdr3_nt: TGTGCCAGCAGTTGGGACACTACAGGGGTCCAGTACTTC
cdr3_aa: CASSWDTTGVQYF
clone_size: -
v_call: TRBV6-5
d_call: TRBD1
j_call: TRBJ2-5

cdr3_nt: TGCGCCAGCAGCCAAGAACACAGGAACACTGAAGCTTTCTTT
cdr3_aa: CASSQEHRNTEAFF
clone_size: -
v_call: TRBV4-1
d_call: -
j_call: TRBJ1-1

cdr3_nt: TGTGCCAGCAGCTTAGAGACAAATAGACTAGGAGGCTCCTACAATGAGCAGTTCTTC
cdr3_aa: CASSLETNRLGGSYNEQFF
clone_size: -
v_call: TRBV7-2
d_call: -
j_call: TRBJ2-1

cdr3_nt: TGTGCCAGCAGCTTAGGGGAGGTCGGAGGGCAGTACTTC
cdr3_aa: CASSLGEVGGQYF
clone_size: few
v_call: TRBV7-9
d_call: -
j_call: TRBJ2-7

cdr3_nt: TGTGCCGTACCGACTGGAGAAGAGGCCAATGAGCAGTTCTTC
cdr3_aa: CAVPTGEEANEQFF
clone_size: -
v_call: TRBV7-9
d_call: -
j_call: TRBJ2-1

cdr3_nt: TGTGCCAGTAGTGTGACAGGGGAGAATTCACCCCTCCACTTT
cdr3_aa: CASSVTGENSPLHF
clone_size: -
v_call: TRBV19
d_call: TRBD1
j_call: TRBJ1-6